This is a list of T cell receptor beta chains from one sample in a study of blood T cell repertoires in COVID-19. The data were produced by immunoSEQ multiplex PCR, yet TCRdb's version contains in-frame clones alone and is incomplete. This sample has approximately 100,000 clones; approximately 83% occur once, and the top ten carry around 6.9%. The sample taken for sequencing was peripheral blood. Receptors originate from a man aged 60-69 years with acute or convalescent COVID-19. The CDR3 runs from the conserved cysteine through the conserved F or W. A D gene is named only where the DNA matches it firmly. Clone size is stated in some rows and not others, as once, few, many or a class when expanded.

d_gene	j_gene	abundance	v_gene	CDR3nt	CDR3aa
NA	TRBJ1-2	few	TRBV6-1	TGTGCCAGCAGTGACATGGGAGGCCCCTATGGCTACACCTTC	CASSDMGGPYGYTF
TRBD2	TRBJ2-1	NA	TRBV3-1/TRBV3-2	TGTGCCAGCCGTTTAGCGGGGGGGCCAGGTGAGCAGTTCTTC	CASRLAGGPGEQFF
NA	TRBJ1-2	NA	TRBV20-1	TGCAGTGCTAGTGTATCTCAAGCAGGGAGGGTCTATGGCTACACCTTC	CSASVSQAGRVYGYTF
NA	TRBJ1-3	NA	TRBV7-2	TGTGCCAGCAGCTTAGCCCCAGGGTCTGGAAACACCATATATTTT	CASSLAPGSGNTIYF
TRBD1	TRBJ1-1	NA	TRBV12-3/TRBV12-4	TGTGCCAGCAGACAAGGACAGGGTGAAGCTTTCTTT	CASRQGQGEAFF
NA	TRBJ2-7	NA	TRBV3-1/TRBV3-2	TGTGCCAGCAGCCAAGGACAGTTCCCACCTGAGCAGTACTTC	CASSQGQFPPEQYF
NA	TRBJ1-6	many	TRBV19	TGTGCCAGTAGTTGGTACAGGGAGGGTTCACCCCTCCACTTT	CASSWYREGSPLHF
TRBD1	TRBJ1-2	once	TRBV7-9	TGTGCCAGCAGCTTAGTCGCAGGGGGCGCTTATGGCTACACCTTC	CASSLVAGGAYGYTF
NA	TRBJ1-2	NA	TRBV29-1	TGCAGCGTTGAGAGGTCCCCGGGAGGGTATGGCTACACCTTC	CSVERSPGGYGYTF
NA	TRBJ2-5	NA	TRBV5-1	TGCGCCAGCAGACAACAGGGTGGGGAGACCCAGTACTTC	CASRQQGGETQYF
NA	TRBJ1-5	NA	TRBV12-3/TRBV12-4	TGTGCCAGCAGTTTATCCGCAGGCCCCCAGCATTTT	CASSLSAGPQHF
TRBD1	TRBJ1-5	once	TRBV6-5	TGTGCCAGCCGCAGGGGGCGGAATAATCAGCCCCAGCATTTT	CASRRGRNNQPQHF
TRBD1	TRBJ1-6	NA	TRBV20-1	TGCAGTGCTAGTGAACAGGGGGCATCACCCCTCCACTTT	CSASEQGASPLHF
NA	TRBJ2-2	once	TRBV5-1	TGCGCCAGCAGCAAGGGACTTAACACCGGGGAGCTGTTTTTT	CASSKGLNTGELFF
NA	TRBJ1-2	NA	TRBV5-4	TGTGCCAGCAGCTTTGGAGGGATTGACTATGGCTACACCTTC	CASSFGGIDYGYTF
TRBD1	TRBJ2-3	NA	TRBV7-9	TGTGCCAGCAGCTTTGTGACAGGGGTTACGGCAGATACGCAGTATTTT	CASSFVTGVTADTQYF
NA	TRBJ2-5	NA	TRBV14	TGTGCCAGCAGCCAAGATATAGGGGCAGCAAAAGAGACCCAGTACTTC	CASSQDIGAAKETQYF
TRBD2	TRBJ2-5	once	TRBV13	TGTGCCAGCGAGACTAGCGGGGGGCAAGAGACCCAGTACTTC	CASETSGGQETQYF
TRBD1	TRBJ2-2	NA	TRBV24-1	TGTGCCACCAGTGATACAACCTTGGACAGGGCGAACACCGGGGAGCTGTTTTTT	CATSDTTLDRANTGELFF
NA	TRBJ1-2	NA	TRBV25-1	TGTGCCAGCAGTATAGGAGGGCCGACAGGCTACACCTTC	CASSIGGPTGYTF
TRBD1	TRBJ1-4	NA	TRBV4-1	TGCGCCAGCAGCCTACAGGGGAGACACCCAACTAATGAAAAACTGTTTTTT	CASSLQGRHPTNEKLFF
NA	TRBJ1-3	NA	TRBV6-2/TRBV6-3	TGTGCCAGCAGTACCACAGTGACTGGAAACACCATATATTTT	CASSTTVTGNTIYF
NA	TRBJ1-5	NA	TRBV12-3/TRBV12-4	TGTGCCAGCAGTTTAAATACTCATCAGCCCCAGCATTTT	CASSLNTHQPQHF
TRBD1	TRBJ2-1	NA	TRBV15	TGTGCCACCAGGCAGGGGGCGAACGCCTACAATGAGCAGTTCTTC	CATRQGANAYNEQFF
TRBD1	TRBJ2-3	NA	TRBV27	TGTGCCAGCAGTTTAACCCTCCTGGGACAGGAGAACACAGATACGCAGTATTTT	CASSLTLLGQENTDTQYF
TRBD1	TRBJ1-6	NA	TRBV7-3	TGTGCCAGCAGTCGGGACAGTAATTCACCCCTCCACTTT	CASSRDSNSPLHF
TRBD1	TRBJ2-5	NA	TRBV9	TGTGCCAGCAGCGACCGGGACAGTGTGAGGTGGGGTCAAGAGACCCAGTACTTC	CASSDRDSVRWGQETQYF
TRBD1	TRBJ2-4	NA	TRBV7-8	TGTGCCAGCAGCTTAATGGCGCGACAGGGGGACAGCCTAGCCAAAAACATTCAGTACTTC	CASSLMARQGDSLAKNIQYF
NA	TRBJ2-7	NA	TRBV5-6	TGTGCCAGCAGCTTGGTCTCGGGCTACGAGCAGTACTTC	CASSLVSGYEQYF
TRBD1	TRBJ2-1	once	TRBV18	TGTGCCAGCTCACCGCGACAGGGGGCCCCAATTCGCAATGAGCAGTTCTTC	CASSPRQGAPIRNEQFF
TRBD1	TRBJ1-2	NA	TRBV2	TGTGCCAGGGGACAGGGGAACTCTTATGGCTACACCTTC	CARGQGNSYGYTF
TRBD1	TRBJ2-1	NA	TRBV6-5	TGTGCCAGCACCAAAGGGACAGGGTCCTACAATAAGCAGTTCTTC	CASTKGTGSYNKQFF
NA	TRBJ1-6	NA	TRBV19	TGTGCCAGTAGTCCCACCCTCCAGGGCTTACTTAATTCACCCCTCCACTTT	CASSPTLQGLLNSPLHF
TRBD2	TRBJ2-3	NA	TRBV11-2	TGTGCCAGCAGCCAGGGACTAGCGGGGGGCCCCGGGGGTACGCAGTATTTT	CASSQGLAGGPGGTQYF
NA	TRBJ1-1	NA	TRBV15	TGTGCCACCAGCAGAGATACAGTCCCCCGACCGTACTTT	CATSRDTVPRPYF
NA	TRBJ1-6	NA	TRBV30	TGTGCCTGGAGTACATACACAGGGCCCAATTCACCCCTCCACTTT	CAWSTYTGPNSPLHF
TRBD1	TRBJ2-7	NA	TRBV5-1	TGCGCCAGCAGAGACTCAGGGGGCAGGAGGTATTTCGGAACTTACGAGCAGTACTTC	CASRDSGGRRYFGTYEQYF
TRBD1	TRBJ1-5	NA	TRBV5-1	TGCGCCAGCAGCCCTAGAACAGGGGGAGATCAGCCCCAGCATTTT	CASSPRTGGDQPQHF
NA	TRBJ1-6	NA	TRBV3-1/TRBV3-2	TGTGCCAGCAGCCGACCGGGACTAACCCTCCACTTT	CASSRPGLTLHF
TRBD2	TRBJ2-1	NA	TRBV5-4	TGTGCCAGCAGCTTGGGGGAGGGCAATGAGCAGTTCTTC	CASSLGEGNEQFF
NA	TRBJ2-7	NA	TRBV5-1	TGCGCCAGCAGCTTGGTAGGACAGACCTCCTACGAGCAGTACTTC	CASSLVGQTSYEQYF
NA	TRBJ2-3	NA	TRBV3-1/TRBV3-2	TGTGCCAGCAGCCCTCCGACAGGAACAGCAGATACGCAGTATTTT	CASSPPTGTADTQYF
NA	TRBJ1-5	NA	TRBV6-5	TGTGCCAGCAGTTACACGGAACCTCGGGGCAATCAGCCCCAGCATTTT	CASSYTEPRGNQPQHF
NA	TRBJ1-6	few	TRBV2	TGTGCCAGCAAGGAGGGAGGCCTTATATTATCACCCCTCCACTTT	CASKEGGLILSPLHF
NA	TRBJ2-1	NA	TRBV1	TGCACCAGCAGCAGTCCGACTAGCGGGATTTACAATGAGCAGTTCTTC	CTSSSPTSGIYNEQFF
TRBD1	TRBJ1-2	NA	TRBV5-1	TGCGCCAGCAGCTCCTCGACAGGGACGGGCTATGGCTACACCTTC	CASSSSTGTGYGYTF
NA	TRBJ1-3	few	TRBV30	TGTGCCTGGGCCCAGGGGACCTCTGGAAACACCATATATTTT	CAWAQGTSGNTIYF